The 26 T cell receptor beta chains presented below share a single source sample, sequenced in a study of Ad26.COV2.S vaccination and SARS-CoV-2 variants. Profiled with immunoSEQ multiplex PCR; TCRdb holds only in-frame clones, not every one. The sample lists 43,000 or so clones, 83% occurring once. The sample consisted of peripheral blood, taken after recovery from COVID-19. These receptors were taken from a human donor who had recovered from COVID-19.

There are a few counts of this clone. This chain's CDR3 is CASSLAPFFLAGGPRNEQFF. CDR3 sequence (DNA): TGTGCCAGCAGCTTGGCCCCCTTTTTTCTAGCGGGGGGGCCTCGGAATGAGCAGTTCTTC. The rearrangement links TRBV5-4 to TRBJ2-1; 12 nucleotides align to TRBD2. The germline CDR1 and CDR2 sequences are SGHNT and YYREEE (reference sequence). CDR3 length equals 20 residues. Trimming at V came to 0 bases and at J to 7 bases, leaving 17 bases not matched to a gene.

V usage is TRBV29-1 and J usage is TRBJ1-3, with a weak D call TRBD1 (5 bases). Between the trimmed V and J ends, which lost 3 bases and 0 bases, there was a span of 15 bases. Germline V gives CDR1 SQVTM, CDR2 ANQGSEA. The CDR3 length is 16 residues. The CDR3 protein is CSVERQGESSGNTIYF. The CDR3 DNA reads TGCAGCGTTGAGCGCCAGGGCGAGAGCTCTGGAAACACCATATATTTT.

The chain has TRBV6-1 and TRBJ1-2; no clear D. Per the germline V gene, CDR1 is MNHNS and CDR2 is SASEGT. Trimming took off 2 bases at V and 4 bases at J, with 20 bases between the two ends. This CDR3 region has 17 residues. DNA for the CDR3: TGTGCCAGCAGTGAATCGAGAAGGACCTCTTCCCTCTATGGCTACACCTTC. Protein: CASSESRRTSSLYGYTF.

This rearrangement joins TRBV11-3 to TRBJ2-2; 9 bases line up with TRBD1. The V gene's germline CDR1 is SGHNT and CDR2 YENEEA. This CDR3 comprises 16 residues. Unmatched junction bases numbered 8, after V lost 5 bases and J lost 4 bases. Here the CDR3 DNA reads TGTGCCAGCAGCCCAAGACAGGGGGAAAGCACCGGGGAGCTGTTTTTT. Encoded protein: CASSPRQGESTGELFF.

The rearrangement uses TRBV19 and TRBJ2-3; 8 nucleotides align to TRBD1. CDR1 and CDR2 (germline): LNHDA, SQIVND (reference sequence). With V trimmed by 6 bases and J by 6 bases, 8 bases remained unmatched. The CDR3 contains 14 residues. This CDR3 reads CASSRDRGDDTQYF. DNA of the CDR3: TGTGCCAGTAGCCGAGACAGGGGCGACGATACGCAGTATTTT. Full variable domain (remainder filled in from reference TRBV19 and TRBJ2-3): DGGITQSPKYLFRKEGQNVTLSCEQNLNHDAMYWYRQDPGQGLRLIYYSQIVNDFQKGDIAEGYSVSREKKESFPLTVTSAQKNPTAFYLCASSRDRGDDTQYFGPGTRLTVL.

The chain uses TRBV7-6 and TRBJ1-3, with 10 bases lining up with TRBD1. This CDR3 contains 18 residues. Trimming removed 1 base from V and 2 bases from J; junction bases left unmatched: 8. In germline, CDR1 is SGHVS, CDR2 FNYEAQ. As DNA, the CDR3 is TGTGCCAGCAGCTTAGTGGCGACAGGGGGCCGAACTGGAAACACCATATATTTT. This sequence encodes CASSLVATGGRTGNTIYF. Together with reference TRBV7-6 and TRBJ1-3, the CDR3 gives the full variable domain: GAGVSQSPRYKVTKRGQDVALRCDPISGHVSLYWYRQALGQGPEFLTYFNYEAQQDKSGLPNDRFSAERPEGSISTLTIQRTEQRDSAMYRCASSLVATGGRTGNTIYFGEGSWLTVV.

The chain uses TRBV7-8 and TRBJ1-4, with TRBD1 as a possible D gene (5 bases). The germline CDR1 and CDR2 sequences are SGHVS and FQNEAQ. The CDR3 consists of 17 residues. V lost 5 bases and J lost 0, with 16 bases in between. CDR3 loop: CASSAGTADATNEKLFF. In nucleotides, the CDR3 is TGTGCCAGCAGCGCCGGGACTGCGGATGCAACTAATGAAAAACTGTTTTTT.

As DNA, the CDR3 is TGTGCCAGCAGTCCCTTTTACGAGCAGTACTTC. It encodes CASSPFYEQYF. The V gene is TRBV2, the J gene TRBJ2-7; D gene ambiguous. The CDR3 spans 11 residues. V lost 5 bases and J lost 4, with 6 bases in between. Germline-derived CDR1 and CDR2 are SNHLY and FYNNEI.

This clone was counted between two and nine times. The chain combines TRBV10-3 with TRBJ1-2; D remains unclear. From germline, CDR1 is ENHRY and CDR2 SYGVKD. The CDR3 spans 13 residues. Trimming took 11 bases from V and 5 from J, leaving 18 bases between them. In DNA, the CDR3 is TGTGCCGCCGGCCGCGGGGAGGAGTATGGCTACACCTTC. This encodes CAAGRGEEYGYTF.

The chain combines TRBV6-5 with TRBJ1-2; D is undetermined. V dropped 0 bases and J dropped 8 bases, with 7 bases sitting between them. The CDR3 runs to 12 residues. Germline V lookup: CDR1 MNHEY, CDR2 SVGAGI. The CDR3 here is CASSYSEGGYTF. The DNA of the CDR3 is TGTGCCAGCAGTTACTCGGAGGGCGGCTACACCTTC.

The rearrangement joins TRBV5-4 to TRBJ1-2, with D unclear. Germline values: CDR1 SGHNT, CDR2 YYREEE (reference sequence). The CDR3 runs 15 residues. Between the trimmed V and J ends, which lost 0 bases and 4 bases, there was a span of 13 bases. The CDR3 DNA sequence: TGTGCCAGCAGCTTGGCTTTCCGCGGTAGCTATGGCTACACCTTC. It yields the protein CASSLAFRGSYGYTF.

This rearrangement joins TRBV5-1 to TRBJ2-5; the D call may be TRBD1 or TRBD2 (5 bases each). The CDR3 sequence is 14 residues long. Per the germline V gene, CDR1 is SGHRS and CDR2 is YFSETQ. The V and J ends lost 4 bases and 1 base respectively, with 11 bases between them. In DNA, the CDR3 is TGCGCCAGCAGCCCGGTTGGGGGCCAAGAGACCCAGTACTTC. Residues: CASSPVGGQETQYF. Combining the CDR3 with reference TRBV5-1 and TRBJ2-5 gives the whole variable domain KAGVTQTPRYLIKTRGQQVTLSCSPISGHRSVSWYQQTPGQGLQFLFEYFSETQRNKGNFPGRFSGRQFSNSRSEMNVSTLELGDSALYLCASSPVGGQETQYFGPGTRLLVL.

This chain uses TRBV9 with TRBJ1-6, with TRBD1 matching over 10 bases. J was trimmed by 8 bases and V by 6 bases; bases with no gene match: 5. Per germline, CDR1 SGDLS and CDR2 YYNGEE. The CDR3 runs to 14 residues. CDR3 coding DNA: TGTGCCAGCACTCCGGGACAGGGGTATTCACCCCTCCACTTT. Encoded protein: CASTPGQGYSPLHF.

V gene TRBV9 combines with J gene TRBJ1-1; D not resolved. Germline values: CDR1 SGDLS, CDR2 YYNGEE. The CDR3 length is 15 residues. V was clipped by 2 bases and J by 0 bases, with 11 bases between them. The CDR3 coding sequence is TGTGCCAGCAGCGTGGGCCGGGAGGTGAACACTGAAGCTTTCTTT. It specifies CASSVGREVNTEAFF.

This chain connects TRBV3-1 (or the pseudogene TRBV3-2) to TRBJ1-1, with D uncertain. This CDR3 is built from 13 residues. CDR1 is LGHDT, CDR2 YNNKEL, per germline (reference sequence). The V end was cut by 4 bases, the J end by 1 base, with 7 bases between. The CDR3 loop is CASSPDSNTEAFF. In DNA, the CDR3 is TGTGCCAGCAGCCCGGACTCGAACACTGAAGCTTTCTTT.

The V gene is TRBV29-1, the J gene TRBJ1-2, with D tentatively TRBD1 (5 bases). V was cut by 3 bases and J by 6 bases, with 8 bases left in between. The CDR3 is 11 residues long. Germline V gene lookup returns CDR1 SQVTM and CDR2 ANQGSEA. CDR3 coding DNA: TGCAGCGTTGACGGGGGAGATGGCTACACCTTC. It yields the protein CSVDGGDGYTF.

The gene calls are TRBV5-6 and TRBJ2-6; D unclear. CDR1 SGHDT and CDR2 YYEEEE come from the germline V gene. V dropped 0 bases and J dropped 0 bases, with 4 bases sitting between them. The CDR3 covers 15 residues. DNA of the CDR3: TGTGCCAGCAGCTTGGGGGGCTCTGGGGCCAACGTCCTGACTTTC. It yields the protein CASSLGGSGANVLTF.

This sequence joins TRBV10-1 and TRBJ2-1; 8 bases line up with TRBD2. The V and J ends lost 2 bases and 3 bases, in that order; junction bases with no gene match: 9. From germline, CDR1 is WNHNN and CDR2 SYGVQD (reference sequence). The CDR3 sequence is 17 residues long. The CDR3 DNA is TGCGCCAGCAGTGAGGGGGTAGGGAGCGGGAGCTACAATGAGCAGTTCTTC. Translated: CASSEGVGSGSYNEQFF.

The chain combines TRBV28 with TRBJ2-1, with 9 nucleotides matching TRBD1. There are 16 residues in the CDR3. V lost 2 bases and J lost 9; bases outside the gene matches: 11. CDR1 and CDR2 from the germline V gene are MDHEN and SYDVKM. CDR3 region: CASSLPGTGFGGEQFF. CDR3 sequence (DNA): TGTGCCAGCAGTTTACCCGGGACAGGGTTCGGTGGTGAGCAGTTCTTC.

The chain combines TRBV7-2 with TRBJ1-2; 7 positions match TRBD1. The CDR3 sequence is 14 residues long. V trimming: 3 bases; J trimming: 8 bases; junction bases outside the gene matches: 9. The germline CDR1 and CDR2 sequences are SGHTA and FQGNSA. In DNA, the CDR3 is TGTGCCAGCAGCTTGTCGACAGGGAACGGGGGCTACACCTTC. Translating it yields CASSLSTGNGGYTF.

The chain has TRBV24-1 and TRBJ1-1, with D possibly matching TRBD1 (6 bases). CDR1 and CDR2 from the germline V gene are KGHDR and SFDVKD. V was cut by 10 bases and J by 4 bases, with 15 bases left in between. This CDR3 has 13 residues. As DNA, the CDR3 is TGTGCCACATCGGGGGCGCGGACCACTGAAGCTTTCTTT. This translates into CATSGARTTEAFF.

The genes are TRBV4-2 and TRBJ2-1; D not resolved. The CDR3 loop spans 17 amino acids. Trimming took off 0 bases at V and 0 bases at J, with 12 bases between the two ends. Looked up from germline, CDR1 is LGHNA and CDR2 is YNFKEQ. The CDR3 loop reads CASSQELGYSSYNEQFF. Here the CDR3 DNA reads TGTGCCAGCAGCCAAGAACTGGGGTACAGCTCCTACAATGAGCAGTTCTTC.

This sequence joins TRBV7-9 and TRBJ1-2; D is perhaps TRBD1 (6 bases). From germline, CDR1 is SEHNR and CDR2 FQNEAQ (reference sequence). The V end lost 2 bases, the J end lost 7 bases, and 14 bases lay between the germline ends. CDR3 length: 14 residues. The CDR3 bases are TGTGCCAGCAGCTTAAGTACAGGGTGGAGTGGCTACACCTTC. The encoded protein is CASSLSTGWSGYTF.

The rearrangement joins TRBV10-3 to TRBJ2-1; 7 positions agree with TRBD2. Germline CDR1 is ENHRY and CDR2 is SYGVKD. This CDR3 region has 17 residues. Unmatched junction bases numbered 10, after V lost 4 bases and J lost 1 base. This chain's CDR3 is CAISGGGSGKSYNEQFF. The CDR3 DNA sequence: TGTGCCATCAGTGGGGGGGGGAGCGGGAAGTCCTACAATGAGCAGTTCTTC.

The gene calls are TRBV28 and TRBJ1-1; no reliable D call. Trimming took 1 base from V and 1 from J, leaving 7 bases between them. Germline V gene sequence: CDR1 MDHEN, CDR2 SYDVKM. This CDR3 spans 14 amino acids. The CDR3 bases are TGTGCCAGCAGTTTATATGCAGAGAACACTGAAGCTTTCTTT. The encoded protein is CASSLYAENTEAFF.

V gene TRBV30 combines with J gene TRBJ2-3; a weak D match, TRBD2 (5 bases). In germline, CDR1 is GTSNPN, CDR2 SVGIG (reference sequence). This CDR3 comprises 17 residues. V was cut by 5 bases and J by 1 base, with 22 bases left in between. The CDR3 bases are TGTGCCTGGGTATTCGGGAAAGCTTTCCTCGGCACAGATACGCAGTATTTT. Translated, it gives CAWVFGKAFLGTDTQYF.